Presented here are 19 T cell receptor beta chains from one specimen sequenced in a study of blood T cell repertoires in COVID-19. TCRdb keeps only in-frame clones here, not all; method: immunoSEQ multiplex PCR. Of approximately 260,000 clones in the sample, roughly 86% were seen once. Sequenced material: peripheral blood. Receptors originate from a man younger than 35 with active or convalescent COVID-19.

The CDR3 sequence is CASSYRVTGYEQYF. CDR3 nucleotides: TGTGCCAGCAGTTACCGAGTTACTGGCTACGAGCAGTACTTC. The chain joins TRBV6-2 or TRBV6-3 to TRBJ2-7, with unresolved D. CDR3 length equals 14 residues. Trimming shortened V by 2 bases and J by 3 bases, and 11 bases separated the two germline ends. Germline V gene data show CDR1 as MNHEY and CDR2 as SVGEGT.

The chain is built from TRBV5-1 and TRBJ1-1; a weak D match, TRBD1 (5 bases). Per germline, CDR1 SGHRS and CDR2 YFSETQ. This CDR3 comprises 13 residues. V lost 4 bases to trimming and J lost 5 bases, with 12 bases between them. The CDR3 nucleotides are TGCGCCAGCAGCCCCAGGGTTGGGACTGAAGCTTTCTTT. Residues: CASSPRVGTEAFF.

The chain couples TRBV5-6 to TRBJ2-4; D might be TRBD2 (7 bases). The CDR3 sequence is 16 residues long. The germline V and J ends were trimmed by 4 bases and 3 bases, with 17 bases remaining between them. In germline, CDR1 is SGHDT, CDR2 YYEEEE. The CDR3 nucleotides read TGTGCCAGCAGCCATTCGGGGGGCGCAGGCAAAAACATTCAGTACTTC. Protein sequence: CASSHSGGAGKNIQYF.

V usage is TRBV7-3 and J usage is TRBJ1-1, with D possibly being TRBD1 (5 bases). Germline CDR1 reads SGHTA; CDR2 reads FQGTGA. CDR3 length: 13 amino acids. The V and J ends lost 1 base and 6 bases respectively, with 9 bases between them. CDR3 amino acids: CASSLSAGAEAFF. CDR3 coding DNA: TGTGCCAGCAGCTTAAGCGCGGGGGCTGAAGCTTTCTTT.

The chain has TRBV13 and TRBJ2-1; D perhaps matches TRBD1 (5 bases). CDR1 and CDR2 (germline): PRHDT, FYEKMQ (reference sequence). This CDR3 comprises 13 residues. Deletions cut 4 bases from V and 6 bases from J, with 10 bases between. The DNA of the CDR3 is TGTGCCAGCAGCTCCAGGGAACTCAATGAGCAGTTCTTC. Protein sequence: CASSSRELNEQFF.

This chain joins TRBV5-4 and TRBJ1-1; tentative D call: TRBD1 (5 bases). The CDR3 has 13 residues. Trimming left V 2 bases short and J 8 bases short, with 13 bases between. The germline CDR1 and CDR2 sequences are SGHNT and YYREEE (reference sequence). CDR3 residues: CASSFSGVQEAFF. CDR3 coding DNA: TGTGCCAGCAGCTTTTCGGGGGTCCAGGAAGCTTTCTTT.

The rearrangement joins TRBV2 to TRBJ2-7; the D gene is possibly TRBD2 (6 bases). There are 15 residues in the CDR3. V lost 1 base and J lost 3, with 13 bases in between. Germline loops: CDR1 SNHLY, CDR2 FYNNEI. As DNA, the CDR3 is TGTGCCAGCAGTGAAGGGGCGGACTATCTCTACGAGCAGTACTTC. As protein: CASSEGADYLYEQYF. Looking up the rest from reference TRBV2 and TRBJ2-7 gives the full variable domain: EPEVTQTPSHQVTQMGQEVILRCVPISNHLYFYWYRQILGQKVEFLVSFYNNEISEKSEIFDDQFSVERPDGSNFTLKIRSTKLEDSAMYFCASSEGADYLYEQYFGPGTRLTVT.

The chain combines TRBV18 with TRBJ1-1, with 8 bases fitting TRBD1. The CDR3 consists of 15 residues. The V gene's germline CDR1 is KGHSH and CDR2 LQKENI. V shed 6 bases and J 4 bases; nucleotides not matched to a gene: 10. The CDR3 coding sequence is TGTGCCAGCTCGTACGACAACAGGGGGGGCACTGAAGCTTTCTTT. This encodes CASSYDNRGGTEAFF.

The chain employs TRBV14 and TRBJ1-2, with 7 bases fitting TRBD1. J was trimmed by 0 bases and V by 3 bases; bases with no gene match: 1. CDR3 size: 14 residues. Germline lookup yields CDR1 SGHDN and CDR2 FVKESK. The CDR3 region has the DNA TGTGCCAGCAGCCAGACAGGGACTAACTATGGCTACACCTTC. Protein product: CASSQTGTNYGYTF.

The rearrangement uses TRBV24-1 and TRBJ1-3; D not certain. V lost 4 bases and J 5 bases, leaving 11 bases between the germline ends. The CDR3 loop spans 14 amino acids. CDR1 and CDR2 from the germline V gene are KGHDR and SFDVKD. DNA of the CDR3: TGTGCCACCAGTGAGTACGTTCCTAGAAACACCATATATTTT. Translation gives CATSEYVPRNTIYF.

V is TRBV2 and J is TRBJ2-5; 10 bases map to TRBD1. There are 15 residues in the CDR3. Trimming cost V 5 bases and J 2 bases; bases outside gene matches: 5. Germline V gene data show CDR1 as SNHLY and CDR2 as FYNNEI. CDR3 region: CASSRDRGIQETQYF. Here the CDR3 DNA reads TGTGCCAGCAGTAGGGACAGGGGCATTCAAGAGACCCAGTACTTC.

This clone was detected only a few times. The chain uses TRBV10-3 and TRBJ1-2; D gene unclear. The V end lost 0 bases, the J end lost 8 bases, and 13 bases lay between the germline ends. Germline loops: CDR1 ENHRY, CDR2 SYGVKD. The CDR3 covers 14 residues. The CDR3 nucleotides are TGTGCCATCAGTGAGTCGGAGAGAACTCGCGGCTACACCTTC. This translates into CAISESERTRGYTF.

This clone was recorded only once. The chain uses TRBV27 and TRBJ2-3, with TRBD2 matching 9 bases. J was trimmed by 4 bases and V by 2 bases; bases with no gene match: 7. The CDR3 extends over 16 amino acids. CDR1 is MNHEY, CDR2 SMNVEV, per germline (reference sequence). CDR3 nucleotide sequence: TGTGCCAGCAGTTTAGAGCGGGGGGCCCGGCCAGATACGCAGTATTTT. Translating it yields CASSLERGARPDTQYF.

The chain is built from TRBV7-3 and TRBJ2-4; 9 nucleotides align to TRBD1. The germline V gene encodes CDR1 SGHTA and CDR2 FQGTGA. Trimming removed 5 bases from V and 7 bases from J; junction bases left unmatched: 6. The CDR3 is made up of 14 amino acids. The CDR3 bases are TGTGCCAGCAGCCCGGGGACAGGGAGGAACATTCAGTACTTC. The encoded protein is CASSPGTGRNIQYF.

The V call is TRBV5-1, the J call TRBJ2-7, with a tentative D call TRBD1 (6 bases). The V gene lost 1 base and the J gene lost 6 bases, with 11 bases spanning the gap. Germline CDR1 SGHRS, CDR2 YFSETQ. CDR3 length: 13 amino acids. This CDR3 is CASSLTGSGEQYF. The CDR3 bases are TGCGCCAGCAGCTTGACAGGGTCGGGCGAGCAGTACTTC.

The chain links TRBV24-1 to TRBJ2-1; TRBD2 matches at 9 bases. From germline, CDR1 is KGHDR and CDR2 SFDVKD. CDR3 length: 19 amino acids. The trim removed 9 bases at V and 0 bases at J, leaving 17 bases unmatched. CDR3 sequence reads: CATSNKIAGANPSYNEQFF. CDR3 DNA: TGTGCCACCTCGAACAAAATAGCGGGAGCGAACCCCTCCTACAATGAGCAGTTCTTC.

The chain uses TRBV19 and TRBJ2-7, with 7 nucleotides matching TRBD1. Germline V gives CDR1 LNHDA, CDR2 SQIVND (reference sequence). V gave up 5 bases and J gave up 5 bases; unmatched junction bases: 15. There are 16 residues in the CDR3. The CDR3 sequence is CASSLLVNRGKDEQYF. In nucleotides, the CDR3 is TGTGCCAGTAGTCTTCTTGTGAACAGGGGAAAGGACGAGCAGTACTTC.

The chain carries TRBV27 and TRBJ2-7, with TRBD1 identical over 9 bases. Trimming cost V 6 bases and J 6 bases; bases outside gene matches: 12. The CDR3 covers 15 residues. CDR1 is MNHEY, CDR2 SMNVEV, per germline (reference sequence). CDR3 bases: TGTGCCAGCAGATATACAGGGGGCCTCCGTTTCGAGCAGTACTTC. Amino acids: CASRYTGGLRFEQYF.

Only one count was recorded for this clone. The chain joins TRBV6-2 or TRBV6-3 to TRBJ1-6; 10 bases match TRBD1. Germline CDR1 is MNHEY and CDR2 is SVGEGT. The CDR3 is 15 residues long. The trim removed 1 base at V and 11 bases at J, leaving 5 bases unmatched. The CDR3 DNA reads as TGTGCCAGCAGTTACTGGGCCGGACAGGGGGCACCCCTCCACTTT. This gives the protein CASSYWAGQGAPLHF.